This T cell receptor (beta chain) is from a study of blood T cell repertoires in COVID-19. Study-level background: Both acute and convalescent COVID-19 samples were obtained from the United States, Italy and Spain. Nucleic acid was either cDNA or gDNA, and it came from T cells, B-cell-depleted T cells, or PBMCs.

The CDR3 totals 20 residues. The germline V gene encodes CDR1 LNHNV and CDR2 YYDKDF (reference sequence). Trimming removed 2 bases from V and 5 bases from J; junction bases left unmatched: 22. In the study's own analysis: Amplification of reference gene primers provided the estimated nucleated cell counts. Assay used: immunoSEQ multiplex PCR; TCRdb lists only in-frame clones, some missing. That table furnishes V, J and clone size, whereas the DNA furnished D and trimming. The sample contains 150,000 to 200,000 clones, about 80% of which appear only once. The clonotype originates from a woman of 80 years or more with acute or convalescent COVID-19. Sequencing used peripheral blood. This chain connects TRBV15 to TRBJ2-3; 7 positions agree with TRBD1. CDR3 protein: CATSRRGPLGRTGGRDTQYF. The CDR3 DNA follows: TGTGCCACCAGCAGAAGAGGTCCACTAGGGCGGACAGGAGGAAGAGATACGCAGTATTTT.